The clone carrying this T cell receptor beta chain occurred many times. Germline trimming cut 3 bases from V and 4 bases from J; bases unmatched to any gene: 6. The V gene's germline CDR1 is SEHNR and CDR2 FQNEAQ (reference sequence). The CDR3 is 15 residues long. This sample was included in a study of low-dose radiotherapy and immunotherapy resistance in tumors. Across the study: Members of Cohort 1 were treated with 0.5 Gy per fraction every 2 weeks. The prescribed total PTV dose was 6.5 Gy. On an every-two-weeks schedule, patients received intravenous nivolumab 240 mg, along with ipilimumab 1 mg/kg every six weeks.

As for time point: after trial treatment. Stated treatment: LDRT plus nivolumab, ipilimumab, low-dose cyclophosphamide and aspirin (RACIN trial). Both TCRalpha and TCRbeta chains were reverse transcribed with V-gene-specific primers. TCR amplification ran 15 to 25 PCR cycles using constant-region and V-primer adapter primers. MiXCR, applied by TCRdb to the reads, yields one record per CDR3 protein. The sample yields 30,000 to 45,000 distinct CDR3 sequences, about a fifth seen once. Material: PBMCs, obtained after low-dose radiotherapy plus immunotherapy. This receptor was taken from a female donor with ovarian cancer. The chain joins TRBV7-9 to TRBJ2-3, with 8 bases fitting TRBD2. CDR3 sequence (DNA): TGTGCCAGCAGCTTTGGTAGCGGGGCCTCAGATACGCAGTATTTT. Its protein is CASSFGSGASDTQYF. The full variable domain, completed using reference TRBV7-9 and TRBJ2-3, is DTGVSQNPRHKITKRGQNVTFRCDPISEHNRLYWYRQTLGQGPEFLTYFQNEAQLEKSRLLSDRFSAERPKGSFSTLEIQRTEQGDSAMYLCASSFGSGASDTQYFGPGTRLTVL.